Reported below is one T cell receptor beta chain. Its matching antigen is unknown. This CDR3 region has 13 residues. The ends lost 6 bases at V and 1 base at J; junction bases unmatched: 2. CDR1 and CDR2 from the germline V gene are ENHRY and SYGVKD. This entry is derived from a study of cytomegalovirus exposure and HLA in healthy donors. Study findings and constraints: A later look showed TCR association rates differing by HLA locus, highest for DRB1 and lowest for HLA-C.

PCR employed 60 Vbeta and 13 Jbeta primers. The data were produced by immunoSEQ multiplex PCR, yet TCRdb's version contains in-frame clones alone and is incomplete. The data show 150,000 to 200,000 clones, with 77% seen just once and roughly 1.7% held by the top ten. The source is a woman between 25 and 40 years old in good health and CMV-seronegative. V is TRBV10-3 and J is TRBJ1-1, with 7 bases matching TRBD1. Specimen: PBMCs. CDR3 residues: CAIRGTENTEAFF. In nucleotides, the CDR3 is TGTGCCATCAGGGGGACAGAGAACACTGAAGCTTTCTTT.